These 9 T cell receptor beta chains came from one sample sequenced in a study of blood T cell repertoires in COVID-19. The protocol was immunoSEQ multiplex PCR, while the TCRdb copy is restricted to in-frame clones and leaves out a portion. The sample holds roughly 240,000 clones; 75% to 90% are singletons and the top ten take 3.5% to 5.5%. The sample was peripheral blood. Source of these receptors: a man aged 60-69 years who had recovered from COVID-19.

The V call is TRBV7-8, the J call TRBJ2-3; no clear D. The CDR3 is made up of 12 amino acids. The V end was cut by 5 bases, the J end by 0 bases, with 3 bases between. Germline CDR1 and CDR2: SGHVS and FQNEAQ. For the CDR3, the DNA is TGTGCCAGCAGCCCGAGCACAGATACGCAGTATTTT. It translates to CASSPSTDTQYF.

V and J are TRBV15 and TRBJ1-1; tentative D call: TRBD1 (5 bases). In germline, CDR1 is LNHNV, CDR2 YYDKDF (reference sequence). Trimming removed 3 bases at V and 3 bases at J, with 11 bases between. The CDR3 loop spans 14 amino acids. The CDR3 DNA is TGTGCCACCAGCAGGAGGACATCCCACACTGAAGCTTTCTTT. Translated: CATSRRTSHTEAFF.

The V call is TRBV24-1, the J call TRBJ2-3; 9 positions match TRBD2. The ends lost 9 bases at V and 4 bases at J; junction bases unmatched: 10. The CDR3 has 15 amino acids. CDR1 and CDR2 (germline): KGHDR, SFDVKD. The CDR3 nucleotides read TGTGCCACCTCCAGGGTAGCGGGGGTGGCAGATACGCAGTATTTT. It specifies CATSRVAGVADTQYF.

The genes are TRBV6-1 and TRBJ2-7; D may be TRBD1 (5 bases). Germline V gene lookup returns CDR1 MNHNS and CDR2 SASEGT. The V end was cut by 1 base, the J end by 2 bases, with 9 bases between. The CDR3 has 14 residues. This CDR3 is CASSEGTNAYEQYF. In DNA form, the CDR3 reads TGTGCCAGCAGTGAAGGGACAAACGCCTACGAGCAGTACTTC.

V and J are TRBV2 and TRBJ2-1, with D possibly matching TRBD1 (6 bases). V was pared by 6 bases and J by 2 bases, with 14 bases between. CDR1 is SNHLY, CDR2 FYNNEI, per germline. CDR3 length: 15 amino acids. In DNA form, the CDR3 reads TGTGCCAGCAGCACAGGGACGGCCACCTACAATGAGCAGTTCTTC. Its protein product is CASSTGTATYNEQFF.

This sequence joins TRBV7-9 and TRBJ1-2; tentative D call: TRBD1 (5 bases). Germline V lookup: CDR1 SEHNR, CDR2 FQNEAQ (reference sequence). The CDR3 is 12 residues long. Trimming cost V 5 bases and J 6 bases, with 10 bases left between them. CDR3 amino acids: CASSPRGDGYTF. CDR3 coding DNA: TGTGCCAGCAGCCCTCGGGGGGATGGCTACACCTTC.

This clone occurred a few times. In nucleotides, the CDR3 is TGTGCCAGCAGCCAAGAGCTAGGCAGCTCCTACGAGCAGTACTTC. Residues: CASSQELGSSYEQYF. The V and J genes are TRBV4-2 and TRBJ2-7; D call uncertain. The germline gives CDR1 LGHNA, CDR2 YNFKEQ. Trimming cost V 0 bases and J 0 bases, with 9 bases left between them. This CDR3 contains 15 residues.

The V call is TRBV27, the J call TRBJ2-1; 16 bases map to TRBD2. Germline CDR1 MNHEY, CDR2 SMNVEV (reference sequence). The trim removed 5 bases at V and 0 bases at J, leaving 10 bases unmatched. CDR3 length: 20 amino acids. The CDR3 loop is CASSRPGLAGGRGSYNEQFF. CDR3 DNA sequence: TGTGCCAGCAGTAGACCGGGACTAGCGGGAGGGCGCGGCTCCTACAATGAGCAGTTCTTC.

The genes are TRBV3-1 (or the pseudogene TRBV3-2) and TRBJ2-7, with 8 nucleotides matching TRBD1. The CDR3 contains 15 residues. The germline CDR1 and CDR2 sequences are LGHDT and YNNKEL (reference sequence). With V trimmed by 4 bases and J by 5 bases, 10 bases remained unmatched. The chain's CDR3 is CASSPRQGSIHEQYF. The CDR3 DNA is TGTGCCAGCAGCCCACGACAGGGGTCTATCCACGAGCAGTACTTC.